This T cell receptor beta chain was documented in a study of T cell changes during pregnancy in multiple sclerosis. This clone is medium-sized in the sample. Some clones are missing from TCRdb's copy, which holds only in-frame ones; the method was immunoSEQ multiplex PCR. This table has 45,000 to 65,000 clones, around 92% appearing once. In germline, CDR1 is MDHEN, CDR2 SYDVKM. The V gene lost 2 bases and the J gene lost 4 bases, with 8 bases spanning the gap. The CDR3 covers 13 residues. Here the sequenced sample was CD4+ T cells from peripheral blood mononuclear cells, taken after pregnancy. This chain joins TRBV28 and TRBJ1-2, with no clear D. The receptor was derived from a female donor with multiple sclerosis, enrolled in a pregnancy study. CDR3 bases: TGTGCCAGCAGTTTAGGGAGGAGCTATGGCTACACCTTC. Protein product: CASSLGRSYGYTF.